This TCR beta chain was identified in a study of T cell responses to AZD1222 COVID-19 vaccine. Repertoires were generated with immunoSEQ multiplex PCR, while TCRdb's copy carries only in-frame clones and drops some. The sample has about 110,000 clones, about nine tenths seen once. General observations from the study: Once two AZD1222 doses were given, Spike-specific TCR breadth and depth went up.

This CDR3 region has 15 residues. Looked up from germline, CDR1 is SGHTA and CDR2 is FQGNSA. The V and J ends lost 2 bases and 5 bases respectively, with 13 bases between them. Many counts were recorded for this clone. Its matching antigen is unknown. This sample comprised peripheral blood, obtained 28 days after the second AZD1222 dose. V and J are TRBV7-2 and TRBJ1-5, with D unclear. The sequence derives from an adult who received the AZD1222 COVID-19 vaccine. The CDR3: CASSLYSGGHQPQHF. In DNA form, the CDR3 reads TGTGCCAGCAGCTTATATTCAGGTGGACATCAGCCCCAGCATTTT. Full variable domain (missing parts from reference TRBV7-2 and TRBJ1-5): GAGVSQSPSNKVTEKGKDVELRCDPISGHTALYWYRQSLGQGLEFLIYFQGNSAPDKSGLPSDRFSAERTGGSVSTLTIQRTQQEDSAVYLCASSLYSGGHQPQHFGDGTRLSIL.